The subject of this entry is one T cell receptor (beta chain). Its antigen is currently unknown. The record originates from a study of T cell responses to AZD1222 COVID-19 vaccine. Libraries were prepared by immunoSEQ multiplex PCR; TCRdb keeps only in-frame clonotypes and omits some of them. The repertoire holds 150,000 to 200,000 clones, 80% to 95% seen once, with about 1% in the top ten. Pooled together were second doses at about 4 or about 12 weeks. Trimming stripped 1 base from V and 4 bases from J, with 5 bases between. Germline V gene lookup returns CDR1 LGHDT and CDR2 YNNKEL (reference sequence). The CDR3 spans 14 residues. Whole-study findings and limits: Seropositive status at baseline applied to only 6 or 7 AZD1222 recipients. Across spike, vaccine-associated CD4 TCRs were found, dominant at 160-218 and 743-854. Clonal diversity may have been underestimated, and the donors were mostly white British, with more females than males.

The genes are TRBV3-1 (or the pseudogene TRBV3-2) and TRBJ2-6; unclear D gene. The sample here was peripheral blood, taken 28 days after the second AZD1222 dose. The sequence came from an adult who received the AZD1222 COVID-19 vaccine. The CDR3 loop reads CASSQGAGANVLTF. DNA for the CDR3: TGTGCCAGCAGCCAAGGGGCCGGGGCCAACGTCCTGACTTTC.